The entry below describes one T cell receptor (beta chain). Its antigen remains unidentified. This sample stems from a study of CD8 T cells in Susac syndrome. Study-level findings and limits: The study conceded that its TCR sequencing and HLA analysis involved relatively few individuals.

The ends were cut back, 7 bases at V and 7 bases at J, with 23 bases in the middle. The CDR3 sequence is 16 residues long. CDR1 and CDR2 (germline): SGHDT, YYEEEE. The multiple sclerosis control cohort comprised treatment-naive individuals presenting with stable or active relapsing-remitting disease. Reverse transcription of roughly 0.5 to 1 ug RNA was performed with random hexamers. The CDR3 of TCR beta was amplified by immunoSEQ multiplex PCR across 54 Vbeta and 13 Jbeta. TCRdb independently ran MiXCR on the immunoSEQ multiplex PCR reads; one entry per CDR3 protein. The data hold approximately 130,000 distinct CDR3 sequences, with around 90% observed a single time.

Sequenced material: CD8+ T cells from PBMCs. The clonotype was recovered from a human donor with multiple sclerosis. The chain joins TRBV5-6 to TRBJ2-2, with D perhaps matching TRBD1 (6 bases). The CDR3 sequence: CASRNLDSLGSGELFF. DNA of the CDR3: TGTGCCAGCCGCAACCTGGACAGTCTGGGAAGCGGGGAGCTGTTTTTT. The full variable domain, rest sourced from reference TRBV5-6 and TRBJ2-2, is DAGVTQSPTHLIKTRGQQVTLRCSPKSGHDTVSWYQQALGQGPQFIFQYYEEEERQRGNFPDRFSGHQFPNYSSELNVNALLLGDSALYLCASRNLDSLGSGELFFGEGSRLTVL.